Presented here are 23 T cell receptor beta chains from one specimen sequenced in a study of blood T cell repertoires in COVID-19. Here immunoSEQ multiplex PCR was the method, and the copy in TCRdb shows in-frame clones only, minus some. The data show about 87,000 clones, more than 75% seen once. Sequenced material: peripheral blood. The receptors were gathered from a woman aged 80 or over with acute or convalescent COVID-19.

The rearrangement links TRBV28 to TRBJ1-2; 7 nucleotides align to TRBD1. This CDR3 has 14 amino acids. Germline assignment: CDR1 MDHEN and CDR2 SYDVKM. V dropped 3 bases and J dropped 3; count of bases not matched to a gene: 4. This CDR3 is CASSFRGYDYGYTF. DNA of the CDR3: TGTGCCAGCAGTTTCAGGGGGTATGACTATGGCTACACCTTC.

The V gene is TRBV15, the J gene TRBJ2-6; D is ambiguous. The V gene's germline CDR1 is LNHNV and CDR2 YYDKDF (reference sequence). This CDR3 is 13 amino acids long. V was clipped by 5 bases and J by 4 bases, with 6 bases between them. In nucleotides, the CDR3 is TGTGCCACCAGCGTAGCCGGGGCCAACGTCCTGACTTTC. Protein: CATSVAGANVLTF.

This clone was found once. This chain connects TRBV4-1 to TRBJ1-2, with D perhaps matching TRBD1 (5 bases). Trimming stripped 3 bases from V and 9 bases from J, with 11 bases between. This CDR3 has 12 residues. Germline-derived CDR1 and CDR2 are MGHRA and YSYEKL. The CDR3 sequence is CASSQDTRSYTF. In DNA, the CDR3 is TGCGCCAGCAGCCAGGACACTCGAAGCTACACCTTC.

The chain is built from TRBV7-9 and TRBJ1-1; D possibly corresponds to TRBD1 (6 bases). This CDR3 spans 14 amino acids. Germline V gene data show CDR1 as SEHNR and CDR2 as FQNEAQ (reference sequence). The V end was cut by 0 bases, the J end by 1 base, with 6 bases between. The CDR3 nucleotides read TGTGCCAGCAGCTTAGCACAGGGGAACACTGAAGCTTTCTTT. Translation gives CASSLAQGNTEAFF.

The sample holds one count of this clone. The rearrangement uses TRBV7-2 and TRBJ1-2; 7 bases match TRBD1. The CDR3 has 16 amino acids. Looked up from germline, CDR1 is SGHTA and CDR2 is FQGNSA. The V gene end was trimmed by 1 base and the J gene end by 13 bases; junction bases not matched to a gene: 18. The CDR3 DNA sequence: TGTGCCAGCAGCTTAGACTATGGAGGGTTGAGGGGGCTCGGCACCTTC. Its translation: CASSLDYGGLRGLGTF.

The CDR3 DNA reads TGTGCCAGCACGGGACAAGGGGGTGCATATGGCTACACCTTC. The encoded protein is CASTGQGGAYGYTF. The J gene is TRBJ1-2, the V gene TRBV6-5, with a possible D match to TRBD1 (6 bases). V was cut by 7 bases and J by 5 bases, with 17 bases left in between. This CDR3 region has 14 residues. CDR1 and CDR2 (germline): MNHEY, SVGAGI.

The chain uses TRBV12-3 or TRBV12-4 and TRBJ1-1, with no clear D. V was shortened by 7 bases and J by 3 bases, with 6 bases between the two germline ends. CDR3 length: 11 amino acids. CDR3 in DNA: TGTGCCAGCAAAATCGACACTGAAGCTTTCTTT. It is translated as CASKIDTEAFF.

This chain connects TRBV19 to TRBJ2-5; a weak D match, TRBD2 (7 bases). CDR3 size: 16 residues. Trimming removed 6 bases from V and 2 bases from J, with 19 bases in between. Germline V lookup: CDR1 LNHDA, CDR2 SQIVND (reference sequence). The CDR3 reads CASSKGGGPWQETQYF. The CDR3 region has the DNA TGTGCCAGTAGCAAGGGGGGGGGCCCGTGGCAAGAGACCCAGTACTTC.

About this clone itself: The junction does not match germline at one end; this may be a read error. The chain carries TRBV7-6 and TRBJ2-3, with TRBD1 identical over 9 bases. The CDR3 consists of 17 residues. Germline CDR1 is SGHVS and CDR2 is FNYEAQ. The DNA for the CDR3 is TGTGCCAGCAGCCCCCGACCTGGGACAGGGAGCATAGATACGCAGTATTTT. Protein: CASSPRPGTGSIDTQYF. Using reference TRBV7-6 and TRBJ2-3 for the parts outside the CDR3, the full variable domain is GAGVSQSPRYKVTKRGQDVALRCDPISGHVSLYWYRQALGQGPEFLTYFNYEAQQDKSGLPNDRFSAERPEGSISTLTIQRTEQRDSAMYRCASSPRPGTGSIDTQYFGPGTRLTVL.

The chain combines TRBV7-2 with TRBJ1-5, with 9 bases lining up with TRBD1. V gave up 4 bases and J gave up 3 bases; unmatched junction bases: 4. The CDR3 consists of 15 residues. The germline V gene has CDR1 SGHTA and CDR2 FQGNSA. The DNA for the CDR3 is TGTGCCAGCAGCTCGGGACAGGGCTTCAATCAGCCCCAGCATTTT. Its protein is CASSSGQGFNQPQHF.

V gene TRBV7-3 combines with J gene TRBJ2-4; D perhaps matches TRBD1 (6 bases). There are 15 residues in the CDR3. The V end was cut by 0 bases, the J end by 1 base, with 7 bases between. Per germline, CDR1 SGHTA and CDR2 FQGTGA. The CDR3 bases are TGTGCCAGCAGCTTAACGAGGGGGGCCAAAAACATTCAGTACTTC. It codes for CASSLTRGAKNIQYF. The whole variable domain, filled in from reference TRBV7-3 and TRBJ2-4, reads GAGVSQTPSNKVTEKGKYVELRCDPISGHTALYWYRQSLGQGPEFLIYFQGTGAADDSGLPNDRFFAVRPEGSVSTLKIQRTERGDSAVYLCASSLTRGAKNIQYFGAGTRLSVL.

The V call is TRBV5-6, the J call TRBJ2-7; 7 nucleotides agree with TRBD2. CDR1 is SGHDT and CDR2 is YYEEEE in the germline V gene. CDR3 size: 14 residues. V gave up 0 bases and J gave up 0 bases; unmatched junction bases: 0. As DNA, the CDR3 is TGTGCCAGCAGCTTGGGCGGGGGCTCCTACGAGCAGTACTTC. Translated: CASSLGGGSYEQYF. Using reference TRBV5-6 and TRBJ2-7 for the parts outside the CDR3, the full variable domain is DAGVTQSPTHLIKTRGQQVTLRCSPKSGHDTVSWYQQALGQGPQFIFQYYEEEERQRGNFPDRFSGHQFPNYSSELNVNALLLGDSALYLCASSLGGGSYEQYFGPGTRLTVT.

The rearrangement joins TRBV6-1 to TRBJ1-1; 9 nucleotides agree with TRBD1. J lost 1 base, V lost 4 bases, and 4 bases had no gene match. Germline assignment: CDR1 MNHNS and CDR2 SASEGT. There are 15 residues in the CDR3. CDR3 bases: TGTGCCAGCAGTGCCGGGACAGGGCCGAACACTGAAGCTTTCTTT. Protein sequence: CASSAGTGPNTEAFF.

The chain carries TRBV6-5 and TRBJ1-2; perhaps TRBD1 as D (6 bases). Germline lookup yields CDR1 MNHEY and CDR2 SVGAGI. V was trimmed by 6 bases and J by 4 bases, leaving 15 bases between them. CDR3 length equals 14 residues. CDR3 coding DNA: TGTGCCAGCAGAAAGACACAGGGTGCCTATGGCTACACCTTC. As protein: CASRKTQGAYGYTF.

The count of this clone is one. The chain joins TRBV7-2 to TRBJ1-5; D may be TRBD1 (6 bases). Germline CDR1 SGHTA, CDR2 FQGNSA. Deletions cut 5 bases from V and 7 bases from J, with 12 bases between. The CDR3 covers 13 residues. The CDR3 DNA reads as TGTGCCAGCAGCGGAAATCAGGGGCAGCCCCAGCATTTT. This sequence encodes CASSGNQGQPQHF.

This chain links TRBV6-2 or TRBV6-3 with TRBJ2-7, with TRBD1 identical over 8 bases. The V and J ends lost 5 bases and 0 bases, in that order; junction bases with no gene match: 12. The CDR3 loop spans 17 amino acids. The germline V gene has CDR1 MNHEY and CDR2 SVGEGT. CDR3 bases: TGTGCCAGCAGTCCGACCGGGACAGGCCTTCTCTCCTACGAGCAGTACTTC. It yields the protein CASSPTGTGLLSYEQYF.

The rearrangement links TRBV5-4 to TRBJ1-2, with 9 bases lining up with TRBD1. Looked up from germline, CDR1 is SGHNT and CDR2 is YYREEE (reference sequence). The CDR3 is made up of 15 amino acids. Unmatched junction bases numbered 9, after V lost 3 bases and J lost 6 bases. CDR3 bases: TGTGCCAGCAGCTCCGGATTGGGACAGGGAGATGGCTACACCTTC. This gives the protein CASSSGLGQGDGYTF.

The chain has TRBV9 and TRBJ2-5; no definite D call. From germline, CDR1 is SGDLS and CDR2 YYNGEE. Deletions cut 0 bases from V and 0 bases from J, with 3 bases between. The CDR3 runs 13 residues. As DNA, the CDR3 is TGTGCCAGCAGCGTAGGTAACCAAGAGACCCAGTACTTC. As protein: CASSVGNQETQYF.

This CDR3 reads CASSGSGGLETQYF. For the CDR3, the DNA is TGCGCCAGCAGTGGTAGCGGGGGGCTGGAGACCCAGTACTTC. The genes are TRBV5-1 and TRBJ2-5; 10 nucleotides agree with TRBD2. Looked up from germline, CDR1 is SGHRS and CDR2 is YFSETQ. This CDR3 region has 14 residues. V lost 5 bases, J lost 5 bases, and 6 bases stayed unmatched.

The chain has TRBV11-2 and TRBJ1-5; no reliable D call. Trimming shortened V by 3 bases and J by 3 bases, and 12 bases separated the two germline ends. CDR1 and CDR2 from the germline V gene are SGHAT and FQNNGV. There are 15 residues in the CDR3. Here the CDR3 DNA reads TGTGCCAGCAGCTTCGTAACAGACTACAATCAGCCCCAGCATTTT. Encoded protein: CASSFVTDYNQPQHF. The variable domain in full, with the rest retrieved from reference TRBV11-2 and TRBJ1-5, is EAGVAQSPRYKIIEKRQSVAFWCNPISGHATLYWYQQILGQGPKLLIQFQNNGVVDDSQLPKDRFSAERLKGVDSTLKIQPAKLEDSAVYLCASSFVTDYNQPQHFGDGTRLSIL.

The chain employs TRBV5-1 and TRBJ2-2; D gene unclear. This CDR3 region has 13 residues. From germline, CDR1 is SGHRS and CDR2 YFSETQ. The V end was cut by 4 bases, the J end by 4 bases, with 8 bases between. The CDR3 loop reads CASSPEVTGELFF. CDR3 sequence (DNA): TGCGCCAGCAGCCCAGAGGTCACCGGGGAGCTGTTTTTT.

This sequence joins TRBV13 and TRBJ2-7, with D possibly matching TRBD2 (6 bases). The germline V gene encodes CDR1 PRHDT and CDR2 FYEKMQ (reference sequence). This CDR3 is 14 amino acids long. Deletions cut 1 base from V and 0 bases from J, with 7 bases between. In DNA, the CDR3 is TGTGCCAGCAGCTTAGCGGGAGACTCCTACGAGCAGTACTTC. Translating gives CASSLAGDSYEQYF. Using reference TRBV13 and TRBJ2-7 for the parts outside the CDR3, the full variable domain is AAGVIQSPRHLIKEKRETATLKCYPIPRHDTVYWYQQGPGQDPQFLISFYEKMQSDKGSIPDRFSAQQFSDYHSELNMSSLELGDSALYFCASSLAGDSYEQYFGPGTRLTVT.

The chain employs TRBV2 and TRBJ1-5; no firm D call. Germline values: CDR1 SNHLY, CDR2 FYNNEI. Trimming took 2 bases from V and 1 from J, leaving 9 bases between them. This CDR3 contains 15 residues. Here the CDR3 reads CASSEQSGSNQPQHF. In DNA form, the CDR3 reads TGTGCCAGCAGTGAACAGAGCGGAAGCAATCAGCCCCAGCATTTT. The full variable domain, in which reference TRBV2 and TRBJ1-5 provide the parts outside the CDR3, is EPEVTQTPSHQVTQMGQEVILRCVPISNHLYFYWYRQILGQKVEFLVSFYNNEISEKSEIFDDQFSVERPDGSNFTLKIRSTKLEDSAMYFCASSEQSGSNQPQHFGDGTRLSIL.